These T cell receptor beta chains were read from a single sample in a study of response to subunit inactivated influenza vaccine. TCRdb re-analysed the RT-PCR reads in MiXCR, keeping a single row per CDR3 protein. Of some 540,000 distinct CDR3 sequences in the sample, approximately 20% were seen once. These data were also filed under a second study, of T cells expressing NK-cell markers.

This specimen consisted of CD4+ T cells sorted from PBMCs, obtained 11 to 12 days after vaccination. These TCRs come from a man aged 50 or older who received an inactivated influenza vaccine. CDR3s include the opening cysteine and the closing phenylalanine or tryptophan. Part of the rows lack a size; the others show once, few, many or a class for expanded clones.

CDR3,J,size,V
CATRLAGNNEQFF,TRBJ2-1,-,TRBV24-1
CASSALNTEAFF,TRBJ1-1,-,TRBV3-1
CASSKQSYEQYF,TRBJ2-7,-,TRBV6-2/TRBV6-3
CASSLHNLLDPVSYEQYF,TRBJ2-7,-,TRBV11-1
CSARDHLGEQFF,TRBJ2-1,few,TRBV20-1
CAIRNFSSYEQYF,TRBJ2-7,-,TRBV10-3
CAWSWVRGYQETQYF,TRBJ2-5,few,TRBV30
CASSALQPQHF,TRBJ1-5,few,TRBV28
CASSPDDWSYQETQYF,TRBJ2-5,-,TRBV3-1
CASSPEIGRAYEQYF,TRBJ2-7,-,TRBV18
CASSRSSSGSYEQYF,TRBJ2-7,many,TRBV4-1
CSAMTSGRVDEQFF,TRBJ2-1,-,TRBV20-1
CSVRQRMNTEAFF,TRBJ1-1,few,TRBV29-1
CASSSGGYTDTQYF,TRBJ2-3,few,TRBV12-3/TRBV12-4
CASSPRGNGYQPQHF,TRBJ1-5,few,TRBV12-3/TRBV12-4
CASSPSRDLSYNEQFF,TRBJ2-1,few,TRBV7-8
CASSDGTVREQYF,TRBJ2-7,many,TRBV2
CASSDGTGRYRELFF,TRBJ2-2,-,TRBV10-1
CASSLTGGPADTQYF,TRBJ2-3,few,TRBV5-1
CSARGQGGNIQYF,TRBJ2-4,few,TRBV20-1
CSAIGTSGSYEQYF,TRBJ2-7,-,TRBV20-1
CASSLEGWGGNEQFF,TRBJ2-1,few,TRBV7-6
CASKPRPGQGRETQYF,TRBJ2-5,-,TRBV12-3/TRBV12-4
CSAPGQGFAPDTEAFF,TRBJ1-1,many,TRBV20-1
CASSSGTSGRYEQYF,TRBJ2-7,-,TRBV7-9
CASSQGIVGGANVLTF,TRBJ2-6,-,TRBV4-3
CASSIRPSGGAFDEQFF,TRBJ2-1,-,TRBV19
CASSLAPRASGSNEQFF,TRBJ2-1,-,TRBV7-2
CSARSPGGAATGELFF,TRBJ2-2,-,TRBV20-1
CASSSPTAGTQYF,TRBJ2-5,-,TRBV7-2
CSATIQGVNTEAFF,TRBJ1-1,-,TRBV20-1
CASSDFDSYTEAFF,TRBJ1-1,-,TRBV5-1
CSARSLAGSYNEQFF,TRBJ2-1,-,TRBV20-1
CSARTGNYGYTF,TRBJ1-2,-,TRBV20-1
CASTIMGTSGEQYF,TRBJ2-7,few,TRBV7-2
CASSGGTSGTDTQYF,TRBJ2-3,-,TRBV5-1
CASSYLPVGMNTEAFF,TRBJ1-1,few,TRBV6-2/TRBV6-3
CASSTKMPGLAAYNEQFF,TRBJ2-1,-,TRBV5-6
CASNGLAGGRSTDTQYF,TRBJ2-3,few,TRBV12-3/TRBV12-4
CASSQNRGGSVETQYF,TRBJ2-5,many,TRBV4-3
CASSWDILDNEQFF,TRBJ2-1,few,TRBV6-5
CASRLRGLNTEAFF,TRBJ1-1,-,TRBV19
CASSFRESFYTIYF,TRBJ1-3,few,TRBV12-3/TRBV12-4